This paragraph reports one T cell receptor (beta chain). The CDR3 runs to 16 residues. Germline V lookup: CDR1 ENHRY, CDR2 SYGVKD. Trimming removed 7 bases from V and 4 bases from J; junction bases left unmatched: 7. In the original processing: The assay estimated nucleated cells by amplifying reference gene primers. Using immunoSEQ multiplex PCR, the repertoire was profiled, and TCRdb retains in-frame clones only, with some absent. V and J calls plus clone size are reproduced from that table; the DNA served to infer D and trimming. The data show fewer than 120,000 clones, 76% seen once. This sample stems from a study of blood T cell repertoires in COVID-19. Across the study: The United States, Italy and Spain provided the acute and convalescent COVID-19 samples. PBMCs, B-cell-depleted T cells, or T cells were the source of the cDNA or gDNA that made up the material.

Sequencing input: peripheral blood. This rearrangement joins TRBV10-3 to TRBJ2-1; 13 bases agree with TRBD2. The clonotype comes from an elderly woman with acute or convalescent COVID-19. The CDR3 loop reads CAITDTTSGRYNEQFF. CDR3 coding DNA: TGTGCCATCACTGACACGACTAGCGGGAGGTACAATGAGCAGTTCTTC.